The following is a T cell receptor (beta chain) sequence with its context. No antigen is known for it. Sequenced by immunoSEQ multiplex PCR; TCRdb stores in-frame clones only, minus some. The table has about 24,000 clones, roughly nine tenths seen once. The data stem from a study of a mutant IDH1 vaccine in newly diagnosed glioma. The wider study: Among treated patients, 62.5% were male and around 38% female, and mean age was approximately 40 years. The study's findings and limits: Top peripheral T cell clonotype shifts appeared unrelated to pseudoprogression. Vaccination elicited immune responses in 93.3% of patients.

The time point is: baseline, week 1 (first vaccination visit). Documented treatment: pre-vaccination baseline after standard-of-care therapy. Patients carried new grade 3 or 4 IDH1-mutant astrocytomas lacking nuclear ATRX. V was pared by 5 bases and J by 2 bases, with 12 bases of the junction left unmatched. This CDR3 is 17 amino acids long. Germline CDR1 reads SEHNR; CDR2 reads FQNEAQ (reference sequence). The TCR originated in a man younger than 45 with glioma. The chain combines TRBV7-9 with TRBJ2-1; 7 bases are a match to TRBD2. The sequenced sample was PBMCs, obtained from a glioma patient treated with radiotherapy, temozolomide or both. Written as DNA, the CDR3 is TGTGCCAGCAGCGCGATAAGTGGTCTAGCGGCCTACAATGAGCAGTTCTTC. It specifies CASSAISGLAAYNEQFF.